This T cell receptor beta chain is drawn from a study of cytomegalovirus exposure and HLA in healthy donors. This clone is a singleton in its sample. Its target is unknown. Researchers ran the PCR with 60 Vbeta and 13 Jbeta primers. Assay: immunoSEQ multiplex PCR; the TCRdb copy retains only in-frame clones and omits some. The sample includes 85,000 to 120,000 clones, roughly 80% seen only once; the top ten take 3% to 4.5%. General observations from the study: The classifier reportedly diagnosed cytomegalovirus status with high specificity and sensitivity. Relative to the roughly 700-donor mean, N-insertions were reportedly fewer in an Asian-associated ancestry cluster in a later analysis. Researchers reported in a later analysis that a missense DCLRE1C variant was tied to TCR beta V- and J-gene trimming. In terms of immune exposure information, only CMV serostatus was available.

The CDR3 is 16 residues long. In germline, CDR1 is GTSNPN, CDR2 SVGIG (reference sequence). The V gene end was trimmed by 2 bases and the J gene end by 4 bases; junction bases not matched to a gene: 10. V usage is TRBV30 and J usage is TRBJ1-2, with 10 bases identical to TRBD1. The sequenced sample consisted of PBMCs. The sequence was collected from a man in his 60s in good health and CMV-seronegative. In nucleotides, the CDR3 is TGTGCCTGGAGTAGGGACAGGGGTCCTGTGACCTATGGCTACACCTTC. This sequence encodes CAWSRDRGPVTYGYTF.